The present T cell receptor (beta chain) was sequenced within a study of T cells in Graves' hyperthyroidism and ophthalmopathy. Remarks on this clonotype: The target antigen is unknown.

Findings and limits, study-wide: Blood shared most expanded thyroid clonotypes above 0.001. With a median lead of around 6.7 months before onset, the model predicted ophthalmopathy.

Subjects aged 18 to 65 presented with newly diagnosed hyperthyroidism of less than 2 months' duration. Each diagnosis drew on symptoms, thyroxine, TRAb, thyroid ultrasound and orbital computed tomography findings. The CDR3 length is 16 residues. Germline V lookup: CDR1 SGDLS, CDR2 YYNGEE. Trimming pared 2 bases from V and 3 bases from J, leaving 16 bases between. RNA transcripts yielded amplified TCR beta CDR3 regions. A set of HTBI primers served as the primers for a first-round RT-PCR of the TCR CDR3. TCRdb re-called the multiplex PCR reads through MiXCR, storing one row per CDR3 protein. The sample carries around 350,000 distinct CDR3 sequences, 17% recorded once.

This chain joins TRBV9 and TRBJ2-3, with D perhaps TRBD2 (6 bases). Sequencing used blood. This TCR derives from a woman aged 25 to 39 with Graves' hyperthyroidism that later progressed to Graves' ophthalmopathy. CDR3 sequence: CASSVEGILVTDTQYF. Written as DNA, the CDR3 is TGTGCCAGCAGCGTGGAGGGGATTTTAGTGACAGATACGCAGTATTTT.